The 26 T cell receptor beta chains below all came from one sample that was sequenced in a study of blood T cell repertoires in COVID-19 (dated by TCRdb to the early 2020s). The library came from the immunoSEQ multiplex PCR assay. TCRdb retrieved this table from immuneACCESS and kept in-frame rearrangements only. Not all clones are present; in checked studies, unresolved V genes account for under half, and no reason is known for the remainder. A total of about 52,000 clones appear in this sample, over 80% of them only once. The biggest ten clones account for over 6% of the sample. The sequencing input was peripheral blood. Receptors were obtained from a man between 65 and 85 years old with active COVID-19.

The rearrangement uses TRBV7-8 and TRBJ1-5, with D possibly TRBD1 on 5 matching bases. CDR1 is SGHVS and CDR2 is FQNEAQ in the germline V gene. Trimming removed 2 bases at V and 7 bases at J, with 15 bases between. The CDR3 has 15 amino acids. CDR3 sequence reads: CASSLFGQGGQPQHF. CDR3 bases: TGTGCCAGCAGCTTATTTGGCCAGGGAGGACAGCCCCAGCATTTT.

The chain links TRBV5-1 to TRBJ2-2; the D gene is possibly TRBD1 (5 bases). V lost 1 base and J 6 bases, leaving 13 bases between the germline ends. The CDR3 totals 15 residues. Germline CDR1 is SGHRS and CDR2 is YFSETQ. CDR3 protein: CASSLSASRAGELFF. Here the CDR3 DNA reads TGCGCCAGCAGCTTGAGTGCGTCCAGGGCCGGGGAGCTGTTTTTT. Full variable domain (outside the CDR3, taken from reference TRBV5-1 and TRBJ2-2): KAGVTQTPRYLIKTRGQQVTLSCSPISGHRSVSWYQQTPGQGLQFLFEYFSETQRNKGNFPGRFSGRQFSNSRSEMNVSTLELGDSALYLCASSLSASRAGELFFGEGSRLTVL.

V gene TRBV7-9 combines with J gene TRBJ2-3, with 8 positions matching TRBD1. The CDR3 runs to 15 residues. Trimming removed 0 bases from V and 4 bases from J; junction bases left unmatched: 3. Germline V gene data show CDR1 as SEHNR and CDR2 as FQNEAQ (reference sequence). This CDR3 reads CASSLASGGPDTQYF. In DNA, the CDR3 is TGTGCCAGCAGCTTAGCGTCAGGGGGCCCAGATACGCAGTATTTT. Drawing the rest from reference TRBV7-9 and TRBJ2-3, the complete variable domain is DTGVSQNPRHKITKRGQNVTFRCDPISEHNRLYWYRQTLGQGPEFLTYFQNEAQLEKSRLLSDRFSAERPKGSFSTLEIQRTEQGDSAMYLCASSLASGGPDTQYFGPGTRLTVL.

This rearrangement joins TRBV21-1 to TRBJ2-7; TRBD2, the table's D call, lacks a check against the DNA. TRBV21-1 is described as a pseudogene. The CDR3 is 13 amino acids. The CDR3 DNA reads TGTGCCAGCAGCAGTAATAGAGAATACGAGCAGTACTTC. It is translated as CASSSNREYEQYF.

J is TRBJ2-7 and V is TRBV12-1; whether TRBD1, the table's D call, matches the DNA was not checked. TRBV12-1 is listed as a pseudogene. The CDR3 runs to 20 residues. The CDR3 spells CASSFDWNNSQGLLLGEQYF. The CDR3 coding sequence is TGTGCCAGCAGCTTTGATTGGAACAATTCACAGGGGCTACTCCTGGGCGAGCAGTACTTC.

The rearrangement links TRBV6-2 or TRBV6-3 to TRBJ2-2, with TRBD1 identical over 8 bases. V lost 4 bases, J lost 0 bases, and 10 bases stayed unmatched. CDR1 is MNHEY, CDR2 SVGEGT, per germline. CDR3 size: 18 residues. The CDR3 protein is CASSSPRGRGPNTGELFF. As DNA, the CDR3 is TGTGCCAGCAGTTCCCCCAGGGGGCGAGGGCCGAACACCGGGGAGCTGTTTTTT.

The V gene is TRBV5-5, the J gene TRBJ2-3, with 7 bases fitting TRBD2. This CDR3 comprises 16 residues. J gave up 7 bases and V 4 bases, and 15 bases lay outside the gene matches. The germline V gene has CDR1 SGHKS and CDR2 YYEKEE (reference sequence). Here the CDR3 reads CASSPAGVSSGHTQYF. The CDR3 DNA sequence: TGTGCCAGCAGCCCCGCGGGGGTGTCTAGCGGCCATACGCAGTATTTT.

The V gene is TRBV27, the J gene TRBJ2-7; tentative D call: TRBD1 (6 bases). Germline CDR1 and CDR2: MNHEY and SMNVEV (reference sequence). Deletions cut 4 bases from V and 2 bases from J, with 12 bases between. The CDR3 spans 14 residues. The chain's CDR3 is CASSSPDRPYEQYF. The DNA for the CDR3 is TGTGCCAGCAGTTCTCCGGACAGACCCTACGAGCAGTACTTC.

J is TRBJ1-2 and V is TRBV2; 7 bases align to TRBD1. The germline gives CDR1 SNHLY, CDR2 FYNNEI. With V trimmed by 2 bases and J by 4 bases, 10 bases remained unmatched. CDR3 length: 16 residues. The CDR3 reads CASSERVGAGGYGYTF. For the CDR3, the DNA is TGTGCCAGCAGTGAAAGGGTCGGGGCAGGGGGCTATGGCTACACCTTC.

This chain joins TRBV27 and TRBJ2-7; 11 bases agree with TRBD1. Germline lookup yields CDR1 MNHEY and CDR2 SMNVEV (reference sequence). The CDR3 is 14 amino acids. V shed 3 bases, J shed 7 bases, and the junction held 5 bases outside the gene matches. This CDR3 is CASSLGQGVWEQYF. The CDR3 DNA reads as TGTGCCAGCAGTTTGGGACAGGGGGTTTGGGAGCAGTACTTC.

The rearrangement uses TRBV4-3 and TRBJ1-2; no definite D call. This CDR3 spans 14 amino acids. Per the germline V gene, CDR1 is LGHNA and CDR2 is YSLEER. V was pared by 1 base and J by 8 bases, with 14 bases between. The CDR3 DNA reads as TGCGCCAGCAGCCAAGGGGTAAACACGGGAGGCTACACCTTC. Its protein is CASSQGVNTGGYTF.

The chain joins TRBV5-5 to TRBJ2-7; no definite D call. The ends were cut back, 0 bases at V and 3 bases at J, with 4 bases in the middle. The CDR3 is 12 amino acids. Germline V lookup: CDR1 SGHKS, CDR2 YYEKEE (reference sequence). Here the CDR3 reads CASSLEYYEQYF. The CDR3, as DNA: TGTGCCAGCAGCTTGGAATACTACGAGCAGTACTTC.

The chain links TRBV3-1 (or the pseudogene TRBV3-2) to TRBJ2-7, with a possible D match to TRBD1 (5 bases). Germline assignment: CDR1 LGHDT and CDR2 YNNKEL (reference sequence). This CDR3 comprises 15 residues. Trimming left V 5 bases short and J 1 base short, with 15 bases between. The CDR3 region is CASSSGQQHSYEQYF. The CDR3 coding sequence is TGTGCCAGCAGCTCCGGACAACAGCATTCCTACGAGCAGTACTTC.

This chain's CDR3 is CASSFRTENYGYTF. CDR3 coding DNA: TGTGCCAGCAGCTTTAGGACAGAAAACTATGGCTACACCTTC. The J gene is TRBJ1-2, the V gene TRBV7-2, with a tentative D call TRBD1 (6 bases). This CDR3 spans 14 amino acids. CDR1 and CDR2 (germline): SGHTA, FQGNSA. Deletions cut 3 bases from V and 2 bases from J, with 10 bases between.

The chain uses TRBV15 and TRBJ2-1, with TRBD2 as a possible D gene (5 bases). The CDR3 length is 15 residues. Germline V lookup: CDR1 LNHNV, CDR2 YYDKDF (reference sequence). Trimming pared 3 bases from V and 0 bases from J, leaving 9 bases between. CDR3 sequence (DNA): TGTGCCACCAGCAGGGACTCGAACTCCTACAATGAGCAGTTCTTC. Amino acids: CATSRDSNSYNEQFF.

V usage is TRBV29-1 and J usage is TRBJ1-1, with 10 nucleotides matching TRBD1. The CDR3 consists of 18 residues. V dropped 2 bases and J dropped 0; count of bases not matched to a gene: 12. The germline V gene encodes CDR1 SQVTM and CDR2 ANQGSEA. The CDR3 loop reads CSVEPSRVGQGMNTEAFF. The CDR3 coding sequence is TGCAGCGTTGAACCCTCTCGGGTGGGACAGGGGATGAACACTGAAGCTTTCTTT.

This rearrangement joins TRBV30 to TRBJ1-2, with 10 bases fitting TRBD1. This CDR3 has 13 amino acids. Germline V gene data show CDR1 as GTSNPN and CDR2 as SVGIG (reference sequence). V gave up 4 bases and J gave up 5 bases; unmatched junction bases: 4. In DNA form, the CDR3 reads TGTGCCTGGACGGGGGGACAGGGGTATGGCTACACCTTC. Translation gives CAWTGGQGYGYTF.

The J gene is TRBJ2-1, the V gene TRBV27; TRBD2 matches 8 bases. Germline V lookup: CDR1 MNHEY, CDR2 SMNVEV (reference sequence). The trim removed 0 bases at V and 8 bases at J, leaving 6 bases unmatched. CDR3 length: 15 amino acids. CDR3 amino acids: CASSLSRGGFHEQFF. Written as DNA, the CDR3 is TGTGCCAGCAGTTTATCCCGGGGGGGCTTCCATGAGCAGTTCTTC.

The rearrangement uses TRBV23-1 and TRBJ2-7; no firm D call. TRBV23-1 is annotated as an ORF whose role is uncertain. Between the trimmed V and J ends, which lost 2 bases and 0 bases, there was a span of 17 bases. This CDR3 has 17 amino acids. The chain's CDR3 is CASSQNKRSLSSYEQYF. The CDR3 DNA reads TGCGCCAGCAGTCAAAACAAGAGGAGCCTAAGCTCCTACGAGCAGTACTTC.

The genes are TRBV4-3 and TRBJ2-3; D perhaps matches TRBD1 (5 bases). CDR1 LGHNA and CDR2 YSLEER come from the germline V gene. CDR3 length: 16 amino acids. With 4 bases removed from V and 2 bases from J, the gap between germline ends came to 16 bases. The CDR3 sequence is CASSLHWARDTDTQYF. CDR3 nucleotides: TGCGCCAGCAGCCTTCACTGGGCCAGGGACACAGATACGCAGTATTTT.

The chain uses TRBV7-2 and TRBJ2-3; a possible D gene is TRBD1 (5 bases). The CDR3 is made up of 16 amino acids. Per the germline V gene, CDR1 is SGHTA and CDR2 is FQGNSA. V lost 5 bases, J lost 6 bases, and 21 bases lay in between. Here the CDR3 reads CASSVSYASGADTQYF. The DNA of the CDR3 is TGTGCCAGCAGCGTCTCATACGCCAGTGGGGCCGATACGCAGTATTTT.

CDR3 residues: CASSLAGTGGNEKLFF. CDR3 nucleotide sequence: TGCGCCAGCAGCTTGGCCGGGACAGGGGGGAATGAAAAACTGTTTTTT. V and J are TRBV5-1 and TRBJ1-4, with 11 bases identical to TRBD1. The CDR3 loop spans 16 amino acids. J lost 5 bases, V lost 0 bases, and 3 bases had no gene match. From germline, CDR1 is SGHRS and CDR2 YFSETQ.

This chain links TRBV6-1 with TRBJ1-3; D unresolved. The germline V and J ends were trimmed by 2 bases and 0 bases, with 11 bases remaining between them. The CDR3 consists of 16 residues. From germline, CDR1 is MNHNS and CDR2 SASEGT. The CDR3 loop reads CASSEIQTTSGNTIYF. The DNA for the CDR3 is TGTGCCAGCAGTGAAATACAGACGACCTCTGGAAACACCATATATTTT.

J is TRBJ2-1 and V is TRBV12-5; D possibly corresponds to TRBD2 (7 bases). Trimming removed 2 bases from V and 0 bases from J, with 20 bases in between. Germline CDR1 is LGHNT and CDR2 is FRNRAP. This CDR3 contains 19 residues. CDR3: CASGLPRGSGTNSYNEQFF. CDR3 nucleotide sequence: TGTGCTAGTGGTTTGCCCCGGGGGAGCGGGACAAACTCCTACAATGAGCAGTTCTTC.

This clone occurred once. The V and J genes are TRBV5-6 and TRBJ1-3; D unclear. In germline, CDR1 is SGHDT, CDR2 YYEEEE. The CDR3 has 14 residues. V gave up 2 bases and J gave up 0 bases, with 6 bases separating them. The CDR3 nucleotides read TGTGCCAGCAGCTTACCAGTCTCTGGAAACACCATATATTTT. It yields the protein CASSLPVSGNTIYF. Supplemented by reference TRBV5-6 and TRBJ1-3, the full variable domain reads DAGVTQSPTHLIKTRGQQVTLRCSPKSGHDTVSWYQQALGQGPQFIFQYYEEEERQRGNFPDRFSGHQFPNYSSELNVNALLLGDSALYLCASSLPVSGNTIYFGEGSWLTVV.

The chain's CDR3 is CASSQVRVNEKLFF. Here the CDR3 DNA reads TGTGCCAGCAGCCAAGTCAGGGTTAATGAAAAACTGTTTTTT. The chain has TRBV3-1 (or the pseudogene TRBV3-2) and TRBJ1-4; a possible D gene is TRBD1 (5 bases). This CDR3 comprises 14 residues. Trimming pared 1 base from V and 4 bases from J, leaving 7 bases between. In germline, CDR1 is LGHDT, CDR2 YNNKEL (reference sequence).